This T cell receptor beta chain was identified in a study of regulatory T cells in long-lasting Graves disease. According to the study, TCR beta libraries were built with iRepertoire HTBI primers and CDR3-region Arm-PCR. TCRdb reanalysed the multiplex PCR reads using MiXCR and keeps one entry per CDR3 protein. The data hold approximately 360,000 distinct CDR3 sequences, with 12% observed a single time. This clonotype was counted many times. The V and J ends lost 2 bases and 0 bases respectively, with 20 bases between them. CDR1 and CDR2 (germline): MDHEN, SYDVKM. The CDR3 loop spans 18 amino acids. The time point is: newly diagnosed GD, antithyroid drugs for less than 3 months. Scientists built the TCR library using RNA that was extracted from PBMCs. These same data were also listed under a study on T cells in Graves' hyperthyroidism and ophthalmopathy.

This TCR was recovered from a woman younger than 35 with Graves disease. The sequences come from peripheral blood mononuclear cells (PBMCs), collected at new diagnosis, from a patient treated with antithyroid drugs. The chain combines TRBV28 with TRBJ2-7; D is undetermined. CDR3 sequence (DNA): TGTGCCAGCAGTTTAGGGCTAGGCGGCCCCTTCAGCTCCTACGAGCAGTACTTC. Protein product: CASSLGLGGPFSSYEQYF.